Each of the 7 T cell receptor beta chains below was sequenced from the same sample in a study of spatial heterogeneity in lung cancer. The time point here: sample taken at primary tumor resection. Whole RNA from tumor, nontumor lung or frozen PBMC was sequenced unsorted. TCRdb reprocessed the 5' RACE reads via MiXCR and lists one record per CDR3 protein. The sample shows 15,000 to 20,000 distinct CDR3 sequences, about a fifth of them seen only once. Sequences were derived from PBMCs, sampled at surgery. These receptors originate from a female donor with early-stage non-small cell lung cancer.

Only one count was recorded for this clonotype. V and J are TRBV7-8 and TRBJ2-3; unclear D gene. V gave up 3 bases and J gave up 0 bases, with 16 bases separating them. The CDR3 runs to 17 residues. Per germline, CDR1 SGHVS and CDR2 FQNEAQ. The CDR3 region is CASSLGAGRPSTDTQYF. The CDR3 DNA reads as TGTGCCAGCAGCTTGGGTGCCGGACGGCCGAGCACAGATACGCAGTATTTT. Variable domain in full (rest from reference TRBV7-8 and TRBJ2-3): GAGVSQSPRYKVAKRGQDVALRCDPISGHVSLFWYQQALGQGPEFLTYFQNEAQLDKSGLPSDRFFAERPEGSVSTLKIQRTQQEDSAVYLCASSLGAGRPSTDTQYFGPGTRLTVL.

The chain recombines TRBV29-1 with TRBJ1-3; a weak D match, TRBD1 (5 bases). V was pared by 7 bases and J by 0 bases, with 13 bases between. Germline V lookup: CDR1 SQVTM, CDR2 ANQGSEA. The CDR3 consists of 14 residues. The CDR3 DNA is TGCAGCGGGCAGGGAAGTGGCTCTGGAAACACCATATATTTT. Protein: CSGQGSGSGNTIYF. Using reference TRBV29-1 and TRBJ1-3 for the parts outside the CDR3, the full variable domain is SAVISQKPSRDICQRGTSLTIQCQVDSQVTMMFWYRQQPGQSLTLIATANQGSEATYESGFVIDKFPISRPNLTFSTLTVSNMSPEDSSIYLCSGQGSGSGNTIYFGEGSWLTVV.

Within the sample, this clonotype is medium-sized. The chain is built from TRBV5-1 and TRBJ2-5, with 7 bases matching TRBD1. This CDR3 is 16 amino acids long. After removal of 4 bases from V and 5 bases from J, the junction contained 14 bases not matched to a gene. Germline CDR1 reads SGHRS; CDR2 reads YFSETQ. In DNA, the CDR3 is TGCGCCAGCAGCCGAGAACAGACAGGGATGGGGGAGACCCAGTACTTC. Protein product: CASSREQTGMGETQYF.

This clonotype has ten or more counts. This chain joins TRBV6-2 or TRBV6-3 and TRBJ2-2, with TRBD1 matching over 12 bases. This CDR3 is 17 amino acids long. Unmatched junction bases numbered 8, after V lost 6 bases and J lost 3 bases. Germline CDR1 and CDR2: MNHEY and SVGEGT. The CDR3 loop is CASRGDRGRTDTGELFF. The CDR3 nucleotides read TGTGCCAGCAGGGGGGACAGGGGGCGCACGGACACCGGGGAGCTGTTTTTT.

This clonotype was counted at least ten times. This chain connects TRBV12-3 or TRBV12-4 to TRBJ2-7, with TRBD1 as a possible D gene (6 bases). The CDR3 contains 14 residues. V lost 1 base to trimming and J lost 3 bases, with 10 bases between them. DNA for the CDR3: TGTGCCAGCAGTTTAGGCGGACAGAACTACGAGCAGTACTTC. Its translation: CASSLGGQNYEQYF.

In this sample, this clonotype turned up many times. DNA of the CDR3: TGCAGTGCTGGGGGGAATAATGAGCAGTTCTTC. Protein product: CSAGGNNEQFF. The V call is TRBV20-1, the J call TRBJ2-1; a weak D match, TRBD2 (6 bases). Germline CDR1 DFQATT, CDR2 SNEGSKA (reference sequence). The CDR3 has 11 residues. V shed 5 bases and J shed 7 bases, with 9 bases lying between them.

This clonotype was found many times. The V call is TRBV28, the J call TRBJ2-7; a weak D match, TRBD1 (6 bases). Germline V gene sequence: CDR1 MDHEN, CDR2 SYDVKM. Trimming cost V 4 bases and J 5 bases, with 12 bases left between them. The length of the CDR3 is 13 residues. The CDR3 protein is CASSWPQGNEQYF. DNA for the CDR3: TGTGCCAGCAGTTGGCCCCAGGGGAACGAGCAGTACTTC.